This T cell receptor beta chain was recorded in a study of cytomegalovirus exposure and HLA in healthy donors. It was with 60 Vbeta and 13 Jbeta primers that the PCR ran. The repertoire was sequenced with immunoSEQ multiplex PCR; TCRdb's copy has only in-frame clones and lacks some. The table has fewer than 200,000 clones, around 78% seen once. The donors (healthy individuals) were bone marrow donors. Although they were nominally healthy when sampled, donors likely had unrecorded immune exposures. Study-wide results and caveats: Among TCR beta chains, those listed as cytomegalovirus-associated numbered more than 150.

In the case of this clone: Its antigen remains unknown.

The CDR3 is made up of 16 amino acids. Germline CDR1 is SQVTM and CDR2 is ANQGSEA. J was trimmed by 4 bases and V by 3 bases; bases with no gene match: 10. The receptor was derived from a young woman in good health and CMV-seropositive. The material sequenced was PBMCs. The chain links TRBV29-1 to TRBJ2-3; 10 nucleotides line up with TRBD2. In DNA, the CDR3 is TGCAGCGTTGAGATTCTAGCGGGAGCTCGCCCAGATACGCAGTATTTT. Encoded protein: CSVEILAGARPDTQYF.